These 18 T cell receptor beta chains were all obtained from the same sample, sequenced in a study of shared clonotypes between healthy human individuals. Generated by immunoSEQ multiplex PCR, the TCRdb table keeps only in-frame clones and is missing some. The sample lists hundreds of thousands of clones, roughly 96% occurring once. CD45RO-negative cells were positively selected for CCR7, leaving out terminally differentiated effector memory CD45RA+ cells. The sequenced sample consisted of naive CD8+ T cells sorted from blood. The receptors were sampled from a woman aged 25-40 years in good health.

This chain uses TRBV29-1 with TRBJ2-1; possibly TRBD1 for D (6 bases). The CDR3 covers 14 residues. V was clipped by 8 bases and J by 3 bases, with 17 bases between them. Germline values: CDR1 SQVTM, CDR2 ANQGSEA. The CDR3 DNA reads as TGCAGCTTCTCAGGGGAGCGAGTCTACAATGAGCAGTTCTTC. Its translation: CSFSGERVYNEQFF.

The CDR3, as DNA: TGTGCCAGCAGTTTAACCCCAGGGGGCAACACCGGGGAGCTGTTTTTT. Encoded protein: CASSLTPGGNTGELFF. The chain links TRBV28 to TRBJ2-2; 8 bases line up with TRBD1. J was trimmed by 2 bases and V by 2 bases; bases with no gene match: 4. The CDR3 runs 16 residues. Germline V gives CDR1 MDHEN, CDR2 SYDVKM.

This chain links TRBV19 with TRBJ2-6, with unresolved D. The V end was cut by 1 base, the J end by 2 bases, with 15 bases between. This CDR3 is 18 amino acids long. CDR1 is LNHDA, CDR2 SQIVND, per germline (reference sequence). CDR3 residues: CASSIGVLTVAGANVLTF. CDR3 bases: TGTGCCAGTAGTATAGGGGTTTTGACTGTGGCTGGGGCCAACGTCCTGACTTTC. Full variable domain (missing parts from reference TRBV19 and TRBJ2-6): DGGITQSPKYLFRKEGQNVTLSCEQNLNHDAMYWYRQDPGQGLRLIYYSQIVNDFQKGDIAEGYSVSREKKESFPLTVTSAQKNPTAFYLCASSIGVLTVAGANVLTFGAGSRLTVL.

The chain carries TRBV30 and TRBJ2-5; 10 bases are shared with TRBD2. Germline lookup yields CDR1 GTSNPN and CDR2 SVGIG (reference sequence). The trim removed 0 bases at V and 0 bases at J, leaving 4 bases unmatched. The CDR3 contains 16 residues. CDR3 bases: TGTGCCTGGAGTGTAGGCCTAGCGGGGGACCAAGAGACCCAGTACTTC. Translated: CAWSVGLAGDQETQYF. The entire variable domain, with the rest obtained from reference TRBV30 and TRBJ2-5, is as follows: SQTIHQWPATLVQPVGSPLSLECTVEGTSNPNLYWYRQAAGRGLQLLFYSVGIGQISSEVPQNLSASRPQDRQFILSSKKLLLSDSGFYLCAWSVGLAGDQETQYFGPGTRLLVL.

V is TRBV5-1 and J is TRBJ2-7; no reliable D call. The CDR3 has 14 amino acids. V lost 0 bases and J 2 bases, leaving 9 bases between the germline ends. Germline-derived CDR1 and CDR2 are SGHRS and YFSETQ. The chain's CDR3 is CASSLGVVPYEQYF. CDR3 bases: TGCGCCAGCAGCTTGGGCGTGGTTCCCTACGAGCAGTACTTC.

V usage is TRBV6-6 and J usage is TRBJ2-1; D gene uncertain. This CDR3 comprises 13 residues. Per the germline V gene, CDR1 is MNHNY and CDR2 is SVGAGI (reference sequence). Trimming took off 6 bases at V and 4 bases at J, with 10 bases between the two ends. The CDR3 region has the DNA TGTGCCAGCAGCCCCGCGTTTTACAATGAGCAGTTCTTC. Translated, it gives CASSPAFYNEQFF.

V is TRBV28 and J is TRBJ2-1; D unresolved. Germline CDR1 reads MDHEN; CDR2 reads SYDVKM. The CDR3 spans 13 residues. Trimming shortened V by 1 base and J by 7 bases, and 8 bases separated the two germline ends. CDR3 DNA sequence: TGTGCCAGCAGTTTATTACTATGGAATGAGCAGTTCTTC. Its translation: CASSLLLWNEQFF.

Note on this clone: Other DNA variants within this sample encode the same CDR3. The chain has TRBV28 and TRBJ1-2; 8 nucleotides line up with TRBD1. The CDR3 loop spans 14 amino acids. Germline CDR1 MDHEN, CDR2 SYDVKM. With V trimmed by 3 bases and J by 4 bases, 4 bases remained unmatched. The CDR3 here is CASSFQDRVYGYTF. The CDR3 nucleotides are TGTGCCAGCAGTTTCCAGGACAGGGTCTATGGCTACACCTTC.

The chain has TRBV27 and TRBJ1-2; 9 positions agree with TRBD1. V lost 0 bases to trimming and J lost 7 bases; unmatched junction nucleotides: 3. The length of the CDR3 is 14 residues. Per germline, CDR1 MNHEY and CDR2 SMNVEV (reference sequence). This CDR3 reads CASSLSGQGGGYTF. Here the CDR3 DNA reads TGTGCCAGCAGTTTATCGGGACAGGGAGGTGGCTACACCTTC.

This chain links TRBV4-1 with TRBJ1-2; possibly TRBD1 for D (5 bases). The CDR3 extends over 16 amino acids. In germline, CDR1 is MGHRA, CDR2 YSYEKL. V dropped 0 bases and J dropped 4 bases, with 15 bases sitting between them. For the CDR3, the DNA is TGCGCCAGCAGCCAAGATAAAGGGGCCCCAGTCTATGGCTACACCTTC. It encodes CASSQDKGAPVYGYTF.

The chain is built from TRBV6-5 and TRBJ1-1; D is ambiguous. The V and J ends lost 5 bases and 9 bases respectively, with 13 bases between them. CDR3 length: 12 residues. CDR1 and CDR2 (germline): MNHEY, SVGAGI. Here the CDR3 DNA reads TGTGCCAGCAGTGACCGCGGACGGAAAGCTTTCTTT. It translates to CASSDRGRKAFF.

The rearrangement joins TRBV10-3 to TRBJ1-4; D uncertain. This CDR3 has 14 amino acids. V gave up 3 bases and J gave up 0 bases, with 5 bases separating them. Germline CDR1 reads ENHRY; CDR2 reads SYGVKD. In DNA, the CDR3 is TGTGCCATCAGTGACGTTTCAACTAATGAAAAACTGTTTTTT. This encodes CAISDVSTNEKLFF.

The CDR3 nucleotides are TGTGCCAGCAGCCTTTCTTCCTACGAGCAGTACTTC. This translates into CASSLSSYEQYF. The chain combines TRBV14 with TRBJ2-7; unclear D gene. Trimming stripped 4 bases from V and 1 base from J, with 5 bases between. Germline CDR1 reads SGHDN; CDR2 reads FVKESK. CDR3 length: 12 residues.

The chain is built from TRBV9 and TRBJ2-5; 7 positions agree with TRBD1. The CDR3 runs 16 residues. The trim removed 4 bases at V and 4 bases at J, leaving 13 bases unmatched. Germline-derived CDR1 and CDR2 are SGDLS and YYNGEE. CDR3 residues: CASSLSDRAFAETQYF. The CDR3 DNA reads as TGTGCCAGCAGCTTATCTGACAGGGCTTTTGCAGAGACCCAGTACTTC.

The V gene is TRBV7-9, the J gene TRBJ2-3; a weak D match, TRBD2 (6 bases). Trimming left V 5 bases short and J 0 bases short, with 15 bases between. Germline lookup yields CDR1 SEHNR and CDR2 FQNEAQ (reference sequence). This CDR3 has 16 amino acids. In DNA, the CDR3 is TGTGCCAGCAGCCCGTGGGACTTCCCTAGCACAGATACGCAGTATTTT. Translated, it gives CASSPWDFPSTDTQYF. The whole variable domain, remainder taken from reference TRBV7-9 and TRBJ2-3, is DTGVSQNPRHKITKRGQNVTFRCDPISEHNRLYWYRQTLGQGPEFLTYFQNEAQLEKSRLLSDRFSAERPKGSFSTLEIQRTEQGDSAMYLCASSPWDFPSTDTQYFGPGTRLTVL.

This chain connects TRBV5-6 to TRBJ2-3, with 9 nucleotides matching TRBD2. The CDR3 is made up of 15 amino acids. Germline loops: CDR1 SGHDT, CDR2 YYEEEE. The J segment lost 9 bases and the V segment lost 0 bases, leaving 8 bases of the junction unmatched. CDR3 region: CASSLVAGGPHTQYF. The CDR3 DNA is TGTGCCAGCAGCTTGGTCGCGGGAGGGCCTCACACGCAGTATTTT.

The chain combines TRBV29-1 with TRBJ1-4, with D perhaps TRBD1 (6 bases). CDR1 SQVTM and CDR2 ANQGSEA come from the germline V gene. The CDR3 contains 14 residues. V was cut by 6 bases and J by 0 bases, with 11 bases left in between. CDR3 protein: CSVEGVATNEKLFF. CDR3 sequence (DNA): TGCAGCGTGGAGGGGGTTGCAACTAATGAAAAACTGTTTTTT.

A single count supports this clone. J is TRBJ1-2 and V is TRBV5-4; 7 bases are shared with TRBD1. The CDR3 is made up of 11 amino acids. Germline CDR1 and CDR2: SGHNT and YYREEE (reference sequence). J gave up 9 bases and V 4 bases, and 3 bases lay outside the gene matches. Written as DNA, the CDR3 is TGTGCCAGCAGCCTGGACAGGAGCTACACCTTC. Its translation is CASSLDRSYTF.